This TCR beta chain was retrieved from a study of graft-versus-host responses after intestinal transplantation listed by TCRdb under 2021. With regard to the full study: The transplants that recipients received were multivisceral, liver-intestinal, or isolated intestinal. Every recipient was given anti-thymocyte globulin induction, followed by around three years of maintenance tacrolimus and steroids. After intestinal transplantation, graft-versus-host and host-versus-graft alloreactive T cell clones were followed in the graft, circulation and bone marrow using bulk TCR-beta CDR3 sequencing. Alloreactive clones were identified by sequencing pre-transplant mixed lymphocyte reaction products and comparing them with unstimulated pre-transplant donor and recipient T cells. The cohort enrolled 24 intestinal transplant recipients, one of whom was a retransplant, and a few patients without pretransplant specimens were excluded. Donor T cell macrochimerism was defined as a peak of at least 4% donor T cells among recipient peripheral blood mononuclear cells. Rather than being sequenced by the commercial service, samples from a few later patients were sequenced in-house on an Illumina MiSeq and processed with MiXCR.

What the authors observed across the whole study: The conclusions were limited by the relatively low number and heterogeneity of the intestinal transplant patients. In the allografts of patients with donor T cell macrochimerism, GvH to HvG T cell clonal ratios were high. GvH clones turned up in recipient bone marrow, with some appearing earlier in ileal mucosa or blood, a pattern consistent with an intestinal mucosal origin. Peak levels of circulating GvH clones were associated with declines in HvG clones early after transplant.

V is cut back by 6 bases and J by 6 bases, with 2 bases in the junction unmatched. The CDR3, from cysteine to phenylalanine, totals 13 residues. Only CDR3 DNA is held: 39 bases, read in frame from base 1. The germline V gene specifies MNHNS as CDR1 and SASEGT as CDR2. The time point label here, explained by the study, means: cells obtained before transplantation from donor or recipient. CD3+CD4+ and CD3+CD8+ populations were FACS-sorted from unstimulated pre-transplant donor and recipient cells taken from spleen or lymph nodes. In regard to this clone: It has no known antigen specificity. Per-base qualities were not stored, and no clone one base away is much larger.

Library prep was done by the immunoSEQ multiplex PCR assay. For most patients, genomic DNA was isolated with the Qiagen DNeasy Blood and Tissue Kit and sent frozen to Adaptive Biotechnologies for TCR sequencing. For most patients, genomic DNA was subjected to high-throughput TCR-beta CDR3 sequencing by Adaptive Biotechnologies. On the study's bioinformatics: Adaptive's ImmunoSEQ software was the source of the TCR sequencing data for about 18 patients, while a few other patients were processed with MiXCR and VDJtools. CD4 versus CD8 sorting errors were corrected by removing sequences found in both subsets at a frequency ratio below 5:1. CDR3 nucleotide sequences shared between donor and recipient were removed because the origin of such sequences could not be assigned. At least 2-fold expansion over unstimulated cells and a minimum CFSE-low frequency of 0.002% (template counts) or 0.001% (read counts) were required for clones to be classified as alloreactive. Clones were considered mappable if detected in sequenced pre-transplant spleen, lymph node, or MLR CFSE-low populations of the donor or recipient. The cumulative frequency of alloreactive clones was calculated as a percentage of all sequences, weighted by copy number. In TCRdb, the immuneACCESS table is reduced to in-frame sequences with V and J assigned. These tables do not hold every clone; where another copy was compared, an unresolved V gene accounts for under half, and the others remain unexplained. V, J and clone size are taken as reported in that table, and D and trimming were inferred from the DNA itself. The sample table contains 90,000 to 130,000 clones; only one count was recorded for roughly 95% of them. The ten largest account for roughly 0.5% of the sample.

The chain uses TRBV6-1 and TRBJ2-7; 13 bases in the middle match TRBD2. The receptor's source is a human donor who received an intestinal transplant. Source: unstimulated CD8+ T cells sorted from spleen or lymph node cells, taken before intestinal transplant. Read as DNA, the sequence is TGTGCCAGCAGCGGGACTAGCGGGATCGAGCAGTACTTC. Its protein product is CASSGTSGIEQYF.